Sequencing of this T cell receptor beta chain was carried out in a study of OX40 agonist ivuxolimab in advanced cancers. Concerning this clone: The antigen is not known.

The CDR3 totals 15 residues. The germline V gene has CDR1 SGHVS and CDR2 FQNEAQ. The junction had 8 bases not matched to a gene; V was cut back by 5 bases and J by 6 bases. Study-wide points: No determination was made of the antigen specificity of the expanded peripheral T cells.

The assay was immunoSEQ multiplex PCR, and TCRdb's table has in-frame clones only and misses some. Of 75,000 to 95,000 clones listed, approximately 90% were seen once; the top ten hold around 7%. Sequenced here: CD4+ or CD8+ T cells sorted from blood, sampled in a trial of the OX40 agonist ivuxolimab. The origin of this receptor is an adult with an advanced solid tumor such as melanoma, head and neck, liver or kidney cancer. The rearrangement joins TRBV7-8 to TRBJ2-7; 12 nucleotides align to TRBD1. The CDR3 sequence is CASSSVGTGGVEQYF. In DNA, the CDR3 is TGTGCCAGCAGCAGCGTCGGGACAGGGGGCGTCGAGCAGTACTTC. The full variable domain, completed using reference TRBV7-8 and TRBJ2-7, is GAGVSQSPRYKVAKRGQDVALRCDPISGHVSLFWYQQALGQGPEFLTYFQNEAQLDKSGLPSDRFFAERPEGSVSTLKIQRTQQEDSAVYLCASSSVGTGGVEQYFGPGTRLTVT.